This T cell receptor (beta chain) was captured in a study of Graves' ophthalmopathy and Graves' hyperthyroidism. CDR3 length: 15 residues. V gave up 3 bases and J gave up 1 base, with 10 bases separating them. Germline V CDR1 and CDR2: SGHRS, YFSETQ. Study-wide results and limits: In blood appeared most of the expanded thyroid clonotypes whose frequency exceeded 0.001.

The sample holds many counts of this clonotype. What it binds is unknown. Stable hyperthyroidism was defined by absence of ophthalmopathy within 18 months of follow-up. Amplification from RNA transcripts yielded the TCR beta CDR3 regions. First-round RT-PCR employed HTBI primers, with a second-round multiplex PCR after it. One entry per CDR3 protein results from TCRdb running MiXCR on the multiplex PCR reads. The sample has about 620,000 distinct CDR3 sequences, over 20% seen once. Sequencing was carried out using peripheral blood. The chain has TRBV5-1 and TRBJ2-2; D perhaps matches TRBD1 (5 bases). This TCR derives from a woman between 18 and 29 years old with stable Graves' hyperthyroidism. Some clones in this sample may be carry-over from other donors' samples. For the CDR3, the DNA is TGCGCCAGCAGCTATGACAGCTTGAACACCGGGGAGCTGTTTTTT. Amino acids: CASSYDSLNTGELFF.